Listed below are T cell receptor beta chains from one sample, sequenced in a study of tumor-infiltrating lymphocytes in oesophageal squamous cell carcinoma. TCRdb recomputed calls from the PCR reads with MiXCR, one row per CDR3 protein. In the table there are 15,000 or so distinct CDR3 sequences, about 54% of which are singletons. Specimen: esophageal tumor tissue. The source is a female donor with esophageal squamous cell carcinoma. Both conserved end residues are part of each CDR3. The D gene is left open where the match is weak. The size entry is marked missing in some rows and otherwise reads once, few, many or a size class.

clone size	D gene	J gene	V gene	CDR3 DNA	CDR3 protein
-	-	TRBJ1-2	TRBV7-6	TGTGCCAGCAGCTTGGGCCCCCGTTGGGCAGACTATGGCTACACCTTC	CASSLGPRWADYGYTF
-	TRBD2	TRBJ2-6	TRBV7-3	TGTGCCAGCAGCTTAGGACCGGGGCTAGCGGGCCTCTCTGGGGCCAACGTCCTGACTTTC	CASSLGPGLAGLSGANVLTF
many	-	TRBJ2-3	TRBV7-9	TGTGCCAGCAGCTTAAAAGATACGCAGTATTTT	CASSLKDTQYF
-	TRBD2	TRBJ2-7	TRBV7-6	TGTGCCAGCAGCCTAGGGGCGGGAGGGCCCTACGAGCAGTACTTC	CASSLGAGGPYEQYF
-	TRBD1	TRBJ2-6	TRBV6-8	TGTGCCAGCAGCTTAACAGGGGCTGGGGCCAACGTCCTGACTTTC	CASSLTGAGANVLTF
-	-	TRBJ2-5	TRBV24-1	TGTGCCACCAGTGGAAGCGGAGGGGGACGCGGGTACAATGAGCAGTACTTC	CATSGSGGGRGYNEQYF
large	TRBD1	TRBJ2-7	TRBV11-2	TGTGCCAGCAGCTCCGGGACAGGGAATTACGAGCAGTACTTC	CASSSGTGNYEQYF
-	-	TRBJ2-6	TRBV12-5	TGTGCTAGTGCCCCCTCTGGGGCCAACGTCCTGACTTTC	CASAPSGANVLTF
-	-	TRBJ2-6	TRBV6-2/TRBV6-3	TGTGCCAGCAGTTACTTACCAGGCAGGGGGGCCAACGTCCTGACTTTC	CASSYLPGRGANVLTF
many	TRBD1	TRBJ1-2	TRBV27	TGTGCCAGCAGTCCCGGACAGGCAAGTTCCTATGGCTACACCTTC	CASSPGQASSYGYTF
-	-	TRBJ2-3	TRBV7-4	TGTGCCAGCAGCCCCACAGATACGCAGTATTTT	CASSPTDTQYF
-	-	TRBJ2-3	TRBV7-6	TGTGCCAGCAGCTTAGTGGGGGCGTCAGATACGCAGTATTTT	CASSLVGASDTQYF
large	-	TRBJ1-3	TRBV10-2	TGCGCCAGCAGTGAGGAGCGGGGATTCTCTGGAAACACCATATATTTT	CASSEERGFSGNTIYF
-	-	TRBJ2-7	TRBV7-2	TGTGCCAGCGTAGGAAATTTCGGCCCCTACGAGCAGTACTTC	CASVGNFGPYEQYF
-	TRBD1	TRBJ2-7	TRBV12-3/TRBV12-4	TGTGCCAGCAGTTTATGGGGACAGGGATCCGAGCAGTACTTC	CASSLWGQGSEQYF
few	-	TRBJ2-1	TRBV7-6	TGTGCCAGCAGCTTAACCAGATACAATGAGCAGTTCTTC	CASSLTRYNEQFF
-	-	TRBJ2-4	TRBV7-2	TGTGCCAGCAGCTTAGGTGCCCTTGGAGAGCAGTACTTC	CASSLGALGEQYF
-	TRBD2	TRBJ2-3	TRBV10-2	TGCGCCAGCAGGGGCGGGAGTTCCTACGAGCAGTATTTT	CASRGGSSYEQYF
many	TRBD2	TRBJ2-1	TRBV2	TGTGCCAGCAGTGAGGCGGGGGGCCAGGTCGAGCAGTTCTTC	CASSEAGGQVEQFF
-	-	TRBJ2-4	TRBV7-3	TGTGCCAGCAGCCAGACGGGGGGCGGATACAATGAGCAGTACTTC	CASSQTGGGYNEQYF
few	-	TRBJ2-1	TRBV7-3	TGTGCCAGCAGCTTAACCACCGGACACAATGAGCAGTTCTTC	CASSLTTGHNEQFF
-	TRBD2	TRBJ2-7	TRBV7-2	TGTGCCAGCAGCTTCCCGACTAGCGGGAGGGCATATGCTGGCGAGCAGTACTTC	CASSFPTSGRAYAGEQYF
many	TRBD2	TRBJ2-7	TRBV7-9	TGTGCCAGCAGCTTAGCGGCGGGAGGGCCCCCTAGCTCCTACGAGCAGTACTTC	CASSLAAGGPPSSYEQYF
-	-	TRBJ2-6	TRBV12-3/TRBV12-4	TGTGCCAGCAGTCTGCGGAGCTCTGGGGCCAACGTCCTGACTTTC	CASSLRSSGANVLTF
-	-	TRBJ2-1	TRBV7-9	TGTGCCAGCAGTTCCGATACCTGGGGAAGGAATGAGCAGTTCTTC	CASSSDTWGRNEQFF
-	-	TRBJ1-2	TRBV7-4	TGTGCCAGCAGCGTCGACAGCCGTGGAGACTATGGCTACACCTTC	CASSVDSRGDYGYTF
-	-	TRBJ2-7	TRBV11-2	TGTGCCAGCAGGAAGACTAGGGAGGGGGCTTACTACGAGCAGTACTTC	CASRKTREGAYYEQYF
-	-	TRBJ2-4	TRBV6-5	TGTGCCAGCAGTTACTCGAACGTGAACAAAAACATTCAGTACTTC	CASSYSNVNKNIQYF
-	-	TRBJ2-1	TRBV7-3	TGTGCCAGCAGCTTAGGTTCCGGAGGGTGGAATGAGCAGTTCTTC	CASSLGSGGWNEQFF
-	TRBD1	TRBJ2-1	TRBV7-2	TGTGCCAGCAGCCCGAAGGACAGGGGCTACAATGAGCAGTTCTTC	CASSPKDRGYNEQFF
-	-	TRBJ2-1	TRBV6-1	TGTGCCAGCAAAGTCAACAGGGCTACCTACAATGAGCAGTTCTTC	CASKVNRATYNEQFF
once	TRBD1	TRBJ2-3	TRBV7-2	TGTGCCAGCAGCTTAGAGGGACAGGGGGGATCAGATACGCAGTATTTT	CASSLEGQGGSDTQYF
-	TRBD1	TRBJ1-4	TRBV7-9	TGTGCCAGCAGTCGACAGGGGTACGAAAAACTGTTTTTT	CASSRQGYEKLFF
few	TRBD1	TRBJ2-4	TRBV6-1	TGTGCCAGCAGTTACAGAGGGACAGGGAAGACCAAAAACATTCAGTACTTC	CASSYRGTGKTKNIQYF
-	TRBD1	TRBJ1-5	TRBV7-4	TGTGCCAGCAGCCCCGGGACAGGGAACAATCAGCCCCAGCATTTT	CASSPGTGNNQPQHF
-	-	TRBJ2-1	TRBV7-6	TGTGCCAGCAGCCCTCAGATGGGCGGACACGAGCAGTTCTTC	CASSPQMGGHEQFF
few	TRBD1	TRBJ2-1	TRBV7-9	TGTGCCAGCAGCTTGGGGACAGGGATCCATGAGCAGTTCTTC	CASSLGTGIHEQFF
once	-	TRBJ2-6	TRBV7-4	TGTGCCAGCAGCTTAGCAGGGGTCTCTGGGGCCAACGTCCTGACTTTC	CASSLAGVSGANVLTF
once	-	TRBJ2-1	TRBV25-1	TGTGCCAGCAGTAGACGAGGAAGCTCCTACAATGAGCAGTTCTTC	CASSRRGSSYNEQFF
-	TRBD2	TRBJ2-2	TRBV7-8	TGTGCCAGCAGCCAAACTAGCGGGAGGGCCGGAACCGGGGAGCTGTTTTTT	CASSQTSGRAGTGELFF
-	-	TRBJ2-1	TRBV11-3	TGTGCCAGCAGCTTAGCTATCTACAATGAGCAGTTCTTC	CASSLAIYNEQFF
-	-	TRBJ2-7	TRBV7-2	TGTGCCAGCAGCCAACGGGCCTCCTTCTACGAGCAGTACTTC	CASSQRASFYEQYF
-	-	TRBJ2-2	TRBV5-1	TGCGCCAGCAGCTTGGCCGGAACAGCGGAGGGGGAGCTGTTTTTT	CASSLAGTAEGELFF
-	-	TRBJ2-4	TRBV6-6	TGTGCCAGCAGGATTTTGGGCGGTCATGGCAAAAACATTCAGTACTTC	CASRILGGHGKNIQYF
-	-	TRBJ2-3	TRBV27	TGTGCCAGCAGTTTGGGCGGGACTAGCACAGATACGCAGTATTTT	CASSLGGTSTDTQYF
-	-	TRBJ2-7	TRBV6-6	TGTGCCAGCAGTTACGGGCGGCACTACGAGCAGTACTTC	CASSYGRHYEQYF
many	-	TRBJ2-5	TRBV27	TGTGCCAGCGTTATGGGAGAGACCCAGTACTTC	CASVMGETQYF
-	-	TRBJ2-7	TRBV4-2	TGTGCCAGCAGCCAAGGAGCGACTGGGCCCTACGAGCAGTACTTC	CASSQGATGPYEQYF
once	-	TRBJ2-1	TRBV7-4	TGTGCCAGCAGCTTCGTTGCGGGGGCATATCAGTTCTTC	CASSFVAGAYQFF
-	TRBD2	TRBJ2-3	TRBV7-2	TGTGCCAGCAGCTTAGTCGGTAGCGGGGATACTAGCACAGATACGCAGTATTTT	CASSLVGSGDTSTDTQYF
-	-	TRBJ2-6	TRBV27	TGTGCCAGCAGTTTTACAAGCTCTGGGGCCAACGTCCTGACTTTC	CASSFTSSGANVLTF
-	-	TRBJ2-7	TRBV27	TGTGCCAGCAGTCCGGCCGGTCTCTACGAGCAGTACTTC	CASSPAGLYEQYF
large	-	TRBJ2-2	TRBV7-8	TGTGCCAGCAGCTTCACAGGCTCCGGGGAGCTGTTTTTT	CASSFTGSGELFF
medium-sized	TRBD2	TRBJ2-1	TRBV7-9	TGTGCCAGCAGCCGGATAGGGGAGGGCCTTAGCGATGAGCAGTTCTTC	CASSRIGEGLSDEQFF
many	TRBD2	TRBJ2-3	TRBV5-1	TGCGCCAGCAGCCCTGCACTAGCGGGAGGTGCAGATACGCAGTATTTT	CASSPALAGGADTQYF
-	-	TRBJ1-2	TRBV7-2	TGTGCCAGCAGCCGTCAGGGCAATTTACCCCACTACACCTTC	CASSRQGNLPHYTF
-	-	TRBJ1-1	TRBV7-2	TGTGCCAGCAGCGCCTTTATGAACACTGAAGCTTTCTTT	CASSAFMNTEAFF
-	-	TRBJ2-5	TRBV6-8	TGTGCCAGCAGTTTTACAGGGCGGAGAGAGACCCAGTACTTC	CASSFTGRRETQYF
once	TRBD2	TRBJ2-1	TRBV7-3	TGTGCCAGCAGCTTCCGACTAGCGGGGTACAATGAGCAGTTCTTC	CASSFRLAGYNEQFF
-	-	TRBJ2-5	TRBV2	TGTGCCAGCACTATTACCAATGAGCAGTACTTC	CASTITNEQYF